This TCR beta chain appears in the sequencing data of a study of CD8 T cells in ankylosing spondylitis. CDR1 and CDR2 from the germline V gene are LNHNV and YYDKDF (reference sequence). The V gene end was trimmed by 0 bases and the J gene end by 5 bases; junction bases not matched to a gene: 5. This CDR3 has 15 residues. Preparation of TCR beta libraries was done by quantitative 5'-RACE with molecular barcodes. Each CDR3 protein gets one entry after TCRdb re-called the 5' RACE reads with MiXCR. The table includes some 220,000 distinct CDR3 sequences, around 8% detected once. Study-level findings and limits: In ankylosing spondylitis patients, matched synovial fluid reportedly showed significant enrichment of disease-linked clones. Relatively rare in peripheral blood, disease-linked clones were also CD8+. Existing reports had already noted some motif variants in reactive arthritis synovial fluid and blood.

Comments on this clonotype: The antigen remains unidentified.

The genes are TRBV15 and TRBJ1-2; 8 bases line up with TRBD1. Sequenced material: blood, either unsorted or a sorted T cell fraction (not recorded which). The source of this sequence is a female donor with ankylosing spondylitis or in good health (not recorded which). The CDR3 sequence: CATSRELGQGYGYTF. CDR3 sequence (DNA): TGTGCCACCAGCAGAGAATTAGGACAGGGTTATGGCTACACCTTC.